This T cell receptor beta chain originates from a study of beta chain features in type 1 diabetes. On the study more broadly: Patients looked much like healthy donors when it came to age, gender and cell yields. Overall study findings and caveats: Shorter TCRB CDR3s, moderately but significantly so, marked every one of the four CD4+ subsets in Type 1 diabetes patients.

The isolated RNA, all of it, was reverse transcribed, so expressed TCRB transcripts were what got sequenced. Data came from immunoSEQ multiplex PCR; TCRdb stores just in-frame clones and leaves some out. The sample lists 900,000 or so clones; 17% were seen once. This CDR3 contains 14 residues. The germline gives CDR1 ENHRY, CDR2 SYGVKD. The trim removed 4 bases at V and 5 bases at J, leaving 7 bases unmatched. This clone was observed a handful of times. The antigen is undetermined. Sequencing was carried out using naive CD4+ T cells from blood. This TCR was recovered from a woman younger than 35 in good health. This chain joins TRBV10-3 and TRBJ2-7, with 8 bases fitting TRBD2. CDR3 loop: CAISGTSSPDEQYF. As DNA, the CDR3 is TGTGCCATCAGTGGGACTAGCAGCCCTGACGAGCAGTACTTC.